These T cell receptor beta chains were read from a single sample in a study of blood T cells in healthy people across ages. TCRdb re-analysed the 5' RACE reads in MiXCR, keeping a single row per CDR3 protein. This repertoire shows more than 750,000 distinct CDR3 sequences, almost 30% found once; its top ten account for 9.5% to 13%. The same sample was also studied in work on T cells of mothers and their children.

Sequenced sample: blood. The receptors stem from a woman aged 40 to 50 in good health. The CDR3 runs from the conserved cysteine through the conserved F or W. The order of the fields is clone size, J gene, D gene, V gene, CDR3 protein, CDR3 DNA. A D gene is named only where the DNA matches it firmly. A clone size is listed for some rows: how often the clone was seen (once, few, many), or a class if it is expanded.

- | TRBJ2-2 | TRBD1 | TRBV2 | CASSGGQGAANTGELFF | TGTGCCAGCAGCGGGGGACAGGGGGCAGCGAACACCGGGGAGCTGTTTTTT
once | TRBJ1-2 | - | TRBV19 | CASSIDWTAHSYGYTF | TGTGCCAGTAGTATAGATTGGACAGCCCATTCCTATGGCTACACCTTC
few | TRBJ2-7 | - | TRBV20-1 | CSVLTGTTYEQYF | TGCAGTGTACTGACAGGAACTACCTACGAGCAGTACTTC
- | TRBJ1-1 | - | TRBV20-1 | CSASWWSPGRVLTEAFF | TGCAGTGCTAGCTGGTGGTCCCCCGGTAGAGTTTTGACTGAAGCTTTCTTT
- | TRBJ1-1 | - | TRBV6-5 | CASLELTEAFF | TGTGCCAGCCTAGAACTAACTGAAGCTTTCTTT
- | TRBJ1-1 | TRBD1 | TRBV20-1 | CSAGDREFGAFF | TGCAGTGCTGGGGACAGGGAATTCGGAGCTTTCTTT
- | TRBJ1-2 | TRBD1 | TRBV7-2 | CASSSSLGQGSNYGYTF | TGTGCCAGCAGCTCTAGCCTTGGACAGGGTTCTAACTATGGCTACACCTTC
- | TRBJ2-7 | - | TRBV20-1 | CSARDLSDYEQYF | TGCAGTGCTAGAGATTTAAGCGACTACGAGCAGTACTTC
- | TRBJ2-3 | - | TRBV6-2/TRBV6-3 | CASSRDGADTQYF | TGTGCCAGCAGTCGGGACGGCGCAGATACGCAGTATTTT
few | TRBJ1-5 | TRBD1 | TRBV2 | CASRTGGYGTGGIGQPQHF | TGTGCCAGCAGAACGGGTGGTTATGGGACAGGGGGCATTGGGCAGCCCCAGCATTTT
- | TRBJ1-1 | - | TRBV5-1 | CASSWGGHTEAFF | TGCGCCAGCAGCTGGGGAGGGCACACTGAAGCTTTCTTT
few | TRBJ2-2 | - | TRBV6-4 | CASRLGSFSGELFF | TGTGCCAGCAGACTGGGAAGTTTCTCAGGGGAGCTGTTTTTT
- | TRBJ1-2 | TRBD1 | TRBV20-1 | CSARETTGWNYGNTF | TGCAGTGCTAGAGAGACGACAGGGTGGAACTATGGCAACACCTTC
- | TRBJ2-5 | - | TRBV21-1 | CASSIERLAGNQETQYF | TGTGCCAGCAGCATCGAGAGACTAGCGGGGAATCAAGAGACCCAGTACTTC
few | TRBJ2-6 | - | TRBV5-1 | CASSLEGRPSGANVLTF | TGCGCCAGCAGCTTGGAGGGAAGGCCATCTGGGGCCAACGTCCTGACTTTC
- | TRBJ2-3 | TRBD2 | TRBV20-1 | CSARDPKPLAGGGDTQYF | TGCAGTGCTAGAGATCCCAAACCTCTAGCGGGAGGGGGAGATACGCAGTATTTT
- | TRBJ2-1 | - | TRBV29-1 | CSVERQAGYNEQFF | TGCAGCGTTGAGAGACAGGCGGGGTACAATGAGCAGTTCTTC
- | TRBJ2-1 | TRBD1 | TRBV6-6 | CASSRGGDRATNEQFF | TGTGCCAGCAGTCGTGGGGGGGACAGGGCGACAAATGAGCAGTTCTTC
- | TRBJ2-4 | TRBD2 | TRBV12-3/TRBV12-4 | CASSTTSGSSQYF | TGTGCCAGCAGTACGACTAGCGGGAGTTCCCAGTACTTC
few | TRBJ1-1 | - | TRBV4-3 | CASSQGGMNTEAFF | TGCGCCAGCAGCCAAGGAGGGATGAACACTGAAGCTTTCTTT
few | TRBJ2-1 | TRBD1 | TRBV27 | CASSPWTGVMNEQFF | TGTGCCAGCAGTCCGTGGACAGGGGTGATGAATGAGCAGTTCTTC
many | TRBJ2-1 | - | TRBV7-2 | CASSFMGVYNEQFF | TGTGCCAGCAGCTTCATGGGGGTCTACAATGAGCAGTTCTTC
- | TRBJ1-4 | - | TRBV10-3 | CAISGDVPNEKLFF | TGTGCCATCAGCGGGGACGTTCCTAATGAAAAACTGTTTTTT
- | TRBJ1-1 | TRBD1 | TRBV7-2 | CASSLGQGRERNSTEAFF | TGTGCCAGCAGCCTCGGACAGGGGCGGGAAAGAAACTCCACTGAAGCTTTCTTT
once | TRBJ2-1 | - | TRBV7-2 | CTSSLAIGNEQFF | TGTACCAGCAGCTTAGCAATCGGAAATGAGCAGTTCTTC
- | TRBJ1-5 | - | TRBV3-1 | CASSQDPSRPQHF | TGTGCCAGCAGCCAAGACCCCTCCCGGCCCCAGCATTTT